This T cell receptor beta chain was found in a study of OX40 agonist ivuxolimab in advanced cancers. The data were produced by immunoSEQ multiplex PCR, yet TCRdb's version contains in-frame clones alone and is incomplete. The sample lists over 65,000 clones, 80% to 90% occurring once. Notes on the study in general: Clones of CD4+ and CD8+ blood T cells grew by week 6 at doses of 0.1 to 3.0 mg/kg. Antigen specificity of clonally expanded peripheral T cells was not established.

CDR3 size: 13 residues. In germline, CDR1 is SGHTA, CDR2 FQGTGA. The ends were cut back, 5 bases at V and 4 bases at J, with 8 bases in the middle. In the case of this clone: Its specificity is unknown.

The chain uses TRBV7-3 and TRBJ2-2, with D maybe TRBD1 (6 bases). The specimen was CD4+ or CD8+ T cells sorted from blood, collected in a trial of the OX40 agonist ivuxolimab. The receptor comes from an adult with an advanced solid tumor such as melanoma, head and neck, liver or kidney cancer. Here the CDR3 DNA reads TGTGCCAGCAGCACAGGGTTCACCGGGGAGCTGTTTTTT. Translation: CASSTGFTGELFF. Complete variable domain (other parts from reference TRBV7-3 and TRBJ2-2): GAGVSQTPSNKVTEKGKYVELRCDPISGHTALYWYRQSLGQGPEFLIYFQGTGAADDSGLPNDRFFAVRPEGSVSTLKIQRTERGDSAVYLCASSTGFTGELFFGEGSRLTVL.